Each of the 11 T cell receptor beta chains below was sequenced from the same sample in a study of cytomegalovirus exposure and HLA in healthy donors. The repertoire was sequenced with immunoSEQ multiplex PCR; TCRdb's copy has only in-frame clones and lacks some. The sample shows 250,000 to 400,000 clones, approximately 86% of them seen only once. Sample: PBMCs. These receptors all come from a woman under 40 in good health and CMV-seropositive.

The gene calls are TRBV30 and TRBJ2-7; TRBD2 matches at 8 bases. The CDR3 is 13 amino acids. CDR1 is GTSNPN and CDR2 is SVGIG in the germline V gene (reference sequence). V lost 3 bases to trimming and J lost 12 bases; unmatched junction nucleotides: 13. Written as DNA, the CDR3 is TGTGCCTGGAGCCGAGCGGGAGATTCCTCCCCGTACTTC. This codes for CAWSRAGDSSPYF.

The chain recombines TRBV6-1 with TRBJ1-6; possibly TRBD1 for D (5 bases). Trimming removed 4 bases from V and 6 bases from J, with 16 bases in between. Per germline, CDR1 MNHNS and CDR2 SASEGT. The CDR3 consists of 16 residues. The CDR3 is CASSGEGWLSNSPLHF. In DNA form, the CDR3 reads TGTGCCAGCAGTGGGGAGGGGTGGCTGAGTAATTCACCCCTCCACTTT.

The genes are TRBV5-8 and TRBJ2-2; D remains ambiguous. The CDR3 covers 14 residues. V was shortened by 1 base and J by 4 bases, with 8 bases between the two germline ends. CDR1 and CDR2 (germline): SGHTS, YDEGEE. The CDR3 nucleotides are TGTGCCAGCAGCTTGATGGGGATCACCGGGGAGCTGTTTTTT. Its protein is CASSLMGITGELFF.

This clone was detected a few times. This sequence joins TRBV30 and TRBJ1-5; D remains ambiguous. Germline values: CDR1 GTSNPN, CDR2 SVGIG (reference sequence). The CDR3 runs to 14 residues. V lost 6 bases to trimming and J lost 0 bases, with 12 bases between them. The CDR3 DNA reads as TGTGCCTGCCCCAAGATCTATAGCAATCAGCCCCAGCATTTT. Its protein is CACPKIYSNQPQHF. Using reference TRBV30 and TRBJ1-5 for the parts outside the CDR3, the full variable domain is SQTIHQWPATLVQPVGSPLSLECTVEGTSNPNLYWYRQAAGRGLQLLFYSVGIGQISSEVPQNLSASRPQDRQFILSSKKLLLSDSGFYLCACPKIYSNQPQHFGDGTRLSIL.

This clone has a single count. The chain couples TRBV27 to TRBJ1-1; tentative D call: TRBD1 (6 bases). The CDR3 sequence is 16 residues long. V was clipped by 2 bases and J by 4 bases, with 17 bases between them. Germline V gene data show CDR1 as MNHEY and CDR2 as SMNVEV (reference sequence). CDR3 sequence reads: CASSLNRGRGGTEAFF. The CDR3 bases are TGTGCCAGCAGTTTAAATAGAGGCAGGGGTGGCACTGAAGCTTTCTTT.

The chain has TRBV29-1 and TRBJ2-1; 7 bases align to TRBD2. The CDR3 has 14 amino acids. J was trimmed by 7 bases and V by 4 bases; bases with no gene match: 10. Per the germline V gene, CDR1 is SQVTM and CDR2 is ANQGSEA. As DNA, the CDR3 is TGCAGCGTTGCGTTTCGACTAGCCGAAAATGAGCAGTTCTTC. Translation: CSVAFRLAENEQFF.

The chain carries TRBV9 and TRBJ1-2, with 11 bases lining up with TRBD1. Unmatched junction bases numbered 8, after V lost 3 bases and J lost 4 bases. Germline V gene data show CDR1 as SGDLS and CDR2 as YYNGEE. This CDR3 comprises 16 residues. The CDR3 nucleotides read TGTGCCAGCAGCGCCCTACGGACAGGGGGCTTCTATGGCTACACCTTC. Protein: CASSALRTGGFYGYTF.

The CDR3, as DNA: TGTGCCAGCAGTGTAGGATCCGCGCTCATACAAGAGACCCAGTACTTC. Translation gives CASSVGSALIQETQYF. The chain couples TRBV25-1 to TRBJ2-5; D unclear. Looked up from germline, CDR1 is MGHDK and CDR2 is SYGVNS. The CDR3 is 16 amino acids. Trimming pared 4 bases from V and 2 bases from J, leaving 17 bases between.

The V gene is TRBV20-1, the J gene TRBJ1-1; D remains unclear. Germline V gene lookup returns CDR1 DFQATT and CDR2 SNEGSKA (reference sequence). The V gene lost 7 bases and the J gene lost 1 base, with 7 bases spanning the gap. The CDR3 runs to 11 residues. The CDR3 bases are TGCAGTGGTCACAGGAACACTGAAGCTTTCTTT. Its protein product is CSGHRNTEAFF.

The rearrangement joins TRBV4-3 to TRBJ1-2; 8 bases fit TRBD1. The CDR3 covers 15 residues. Germline CDR1 is LGHNA and CDR2 is YSLEER. The V and J ends lost 0 bases and 2 bases, in that order; junction bases with no gene match: 2. Here the CDR3 DNA reads TGCGCCAGCAGCCAAGATTGGACAGGGAACTATGGCTACACCTTC. It yields the protein CASSQDWTGNYGYTF.

V is TRBV5-1 and J is TRBJ1-4, with D tentatively TRBD1 (6 bases). The CDR3 length is 17 residues. Germline V gene sequence: CDR1 SGHRS, CDR2 YFSETQ. V was cut by 7 bases and J by 1 base, with 20 bases left in between. The CDR3 spells CASRSGQRGETNEKLFF. The CDR3 nucleotides read TGCGCCAGCCGCTCGGGGCAGAGGGGGGAAACTAATGAAAAACTGTTTTTT.